The 25 T cell receptor beta chains below all came from one sample that was sequenced in a study of T cell changes during pregnancy in multiple sclerosis. The method was immunoSEQ multiplex PCR; TCRdb's version includes in-frame clones alone and lacks a portion of them. The table lists 47,000 or so clones, roughly 90% of them singletons. Sequenced here: peripheral blood, sampled in the first trimester of pregnancy. These receptors were obtained from a female donor with multiple sclerosis, enrolled in a pregnancy study.

The chain recombines TRBV6-1 with TRBJ1-1; no firm D call. This CDR3 spans 14 amino acids. Trimming removed 2 bases at V and 0 bases at J, with 7 bases between. Germline V lookup: CDR1 MNHNS, CDR2 SASEGT. CDR3: CASSEFGLNTEAFF. CDR3 sequence (DNA): TGTGCCAGCAGTGAATTTGGGCTGAACACTGAAGCTTTCTTT.

The rearrangement links TRBV6-1 to TRBJ2-1, with D possibly TRBD1 on 5 matching bases. Per germline, CDR1 MNHNS and CDR2 SASEGT. CDR3 length equals 15 residues. Trimming removed 1 base at V and 2 bases at J, with 9 bases between. The CDR3 nucleotides are TGTGCCAGCAGTGAAGTTGCAGGGCCCTACAATGAGCAGTTCTTC. Amino acid sequence: CASSEVAGPYNEQFF.

The rearrangement links TRBV9 to TRBJ2-6; tentatively, D is TRBD1 (6 bases). The V end lost 3 bases, the J end lost 2 bases, and 9 bases lay between the germline ends. The CDR3 runs to 15 residues. CDR1 is SGDLS and CDR2 is YYNGEE in the germline V gene. CDR3 in amino acids: CASSASGAGANVLTF. The CDR3 region has the DNA TGTGCCAGCAGCGCTTCAGGGGCTGGGGCCAACGTCCTGACTTTC.

The rearrangement joins TRBV7-8 to TRBJ1-5; D ambiguous. This CDR3 comprises 14 residues. V shed 0 bases and J shed 6 bases, with 9 bases lying between them. The germline V gene has CDR1 SGHVS and CDR2 FQNEAQ. CDR3 sequence reads: CASSLAGSGQPQHF. For the CDR3, the DNA is TGTGCCAGCAGCTTAGCGGGAAGCGGTCAGCCCCAGCATTTT.

The V and J genes are TRBV4-2 and TRBJ2-2; 12 bases are shared with TRBD2. CDR3 length: 16 amino acids. V lost 4 bases, J lost 3 bases, and 3 bases stayed unmatched. CDR1 and CDR2 from the germline V gene are LGHNA and YNFKEQ. CDR3 sequence reads: CASSPTSGGYTGELFF. CDR3 in DNA: TGTGCCAGCAGCCCCACTAGCGGGGGGTACACCGGGGAGCTGTTTTTT.

The V and J genes are TRBV9 and TRBJ2-5; D might be TRBD1 (6 bases). V was shortened by 4 bases and J by 5 bases, with 15 bases between the two germline ends. The length of the CDR3 is 14 residues. Germline V lookup: CDR1 SGDLS, CDR2 YYNGEE. The CDR3 DNA sequence: TGTGCCAGCAGCCCGTACAGGGTCGGGGAGACCCAGTACTTC. This sequence encodes CASSPYRVGETQYF.

The chain carries TRBV4-2 and TRBJ1-4, with D possibly being TRBD1 (6 bases). This CDR3 is built from 17 residues. Germline assignment: CDR1 LGHNA and CDR2 YNFKEQ. V was trimmed by 2 bases and J by 0 bases, leaving 13 bases between them. CDR3 sequence: CASSQLSGGATNEKLFF. CDR3 sequence (DNA): TGTGCCAGCAGCCAACTCTCGGGGGGCGCAACTAATGAAAAACTGTTTTTT.

This chain links TRBV6-5 with TRBJ1-3, with D hard to call. The CDR3 extends over 14 amino acids. CDR1 MNHEY and CDR2 SVGAGI come from the germline V gene. V was trimmed by 6 bases and J by 0 bases, leaving 9 bases between them. In DNA form, the CDR3 reads TGTGCCAGCAGCCCAACTAGCTCTGGAAACACCATATATTTT. Translating it yields CASSPTSSGNTIYF.

The V and J genes are TRBV4-1 and TRBJ2-3; 8 bases fit TRBD2. The germline CDR1 and CDR2 sequences are MGHRA and YSYEKL. This CDR3 has 16 residues. V shed 4 bases, J shed 1 base, and the junction held 7 bases outside the gene matches. The CDR3 DNA reads TGCGCCAGCAGCCGACTAGGACTAGCAGGCACAGATACGCAGTATTTT. Encoded protein: CASSRLGLAGTDTQYF.

This chain joins TRBV2 and TRBJ2-7; maybe TRBD1 (5 bases). The CDR3 consists of 14 residues. In germline, CDR1 is SNHLY, CDR2 FYNNEI. Trimming pared 3 bases from V and 0 bases from J, leaving 9 bases between. The CDR3 region is CASSDQGGSYEQYF. CDR3 nucleotides: TGTGCCAGCAGTGACCAGGGCGGCTCCTACGAGCAGTACTTC.

This rearrangement joins TRBV2 to TRBJ2-1; 7 bases are shared with TRBD2. The CDR3 has 11 residues. CDR1 is SNHLY and CDR2 is FYNNEI in the germline V gene. Trimming removed 11 bases from V and 6 bases from J; junction bases left unmatched: 4. The CDR3 reads CAGTGGNEQFF. The CDR3, as DNA: TGTGCCGGGACGGGAGGCAATGAGCAGTTCTTC.

This chain joins TRBV10-3 and TRBJ2-7; D is perhaps TRBD1 (5 bases). The germline V and J ends were trimmed by 8 bases and 0 bases, with 14 bases remaining between them. CDR3 size: 14 residues. Germline V gene sequence: CDR1 ENHRY, CDR2 SYGVKD. The CDR3, as DNA: TGTGCCATCGGAGAGACAGTGAGCTCCTACGAGCAGTACTTC. Protein sequence: CAIGETVSSYEQYF.

The chain links TRBV6-6 to TRBJ2-7, with no clear D. The CDR3 sequence is 15 residues long. Trimming removed 0 bases from V and 0 bases from J, with 9 bases in between. Germline CDR1 is MNHNY and CDR2 is SVGAGI (reference sequence). The DNA for the CDR3 is TGTGCCAGCAGTTACTCGCCCAGAAGCTCCTACGAGCAGTACTTC. It yields the protein CASSYSPRSSYEQYF.

The chain's CDR3 is CASSPGGSNEKLFF. CDR3 bases: TGTGCCAGCAGCCCCGGAGGTTCTAATGAAAAACTGTTTTTT. The rearrangement joins TRBV7-2 to TRBJ1-4; D not certain. Germline loops: CDR1 SGHTA, CDR2 FQGNSA. Between the trimmed V and J ends, which lost 5 bases and 3 bases, there was a span of 10 bases. The CDR3 covers 14 residues.

This chain joins TRBV6-4 and TRBJ2-3, with D possibly being TRBD1 (6 bases). Germline V gene lookup returns CDR1 MRHNA and CDR2 SNTAGT. The CDR3 is 14 residues long. The V end was cut by 0 bases, the J end by 4 bases, with 8 bases between. The CDR3 DNA follows: TGTGCCAGCAGTGACTCGCAGGGGTCAGATACGCAGTATTTT. It specifies CASSDSQGSDTQYF.

This chain uses TRBV4-1 with TRBJ1-2; weak D call: TRBD1 (6 bases). V lost 1 base and J lost 7, with 22 bases in between. Germline-derived CDR1 and CDR2 are MGHRA and YSYEKL. This CDR3 is built from 17 residues. The CDR3 spells CASSQVGTGQRSSGYTF. The CDR3 region has the DNA TGCGCCAGCAGCCAAGTCGGGACGGGACAACGGAGTAGTGGCTACACCTTC.

This chain links TRBV18 with TRBJ2-2; 7 bases line up with TRBD2. The CDR3 runs to 15 residues. The J segment lost 6 bases and the V segment lost 6 bases, leaving 10 bases of the junction unmatched. Germline values: CDR1 KGHSH, CDR2 LQKENI. CDR3 DNA: TGTGCCAGCTCTTGGACTAGAATCGGTGCCGGGGAGCTGTTTTTT. This gives the protein CASSWTRIGAGELFF. Variable domain in full (rest from reference TRBV18 and TRBJ2-2): NAGVMQNPRHLVRRRGQEARLRCSPMKGHSHVYWYRQLPEEGLKFMVYLQKENIIDESGMPKERFSAEFPKEGPSILRIQQVVRGDSAAYFCASSWTRIGAGELFFGEGSRLTVL.

This chain joins TRBV9 and TRBJ1-5; TRBD1 is a possible D gene (6 bases). Trimming left V 0 bases short and J 0 bases short, with 13 bases between. The CDR3 is made up of 17 amino acids. Germline loops: CDR1 SGDLS, CDR2 YYNGEE. CDR3 in DNA: TGTGCCAGCAGCGTAGCGGACAGACCATATAGCAATCAGCCCCAGCATTTT. This encodes CASSVADRPYSNQPQHF.

V usage is TRBV11-2 and J usage is TRBJ1-2, with 8 bases fitting TRBD1. Germline CDR1 reads SGHAT; CDR2 reads FQNNGV. This CDR3 has 15 residues. With 3 bases clipped from V and 3 bases from J, the junction kept 6 bases outside the gene matches. The CDR3 DNA reads as TGTGCCAGCAGCTTGCAGGGGGCCGCCGACTATGGCTACACCTTC. Translating it yields CASSLQGAADYGYTF. The full variable domain, with the rest looked up from reference TRBV11-2 and TRBJ1-2, is EAGVAQSPRYKIIEKRQSVAFWCNPISGHATLYWYQQILGQGPKLLIQFQNNGVVDDSQLPKDRFSAERLKGVDSTLKIQPAKLEDSAVYLCASSLQGAADYGYTFGSGTRLTVV.

The rearrangement links TRBV6-5 to TRBJ2-1, with D possibly being TRBD2 (5 bases). V lost 6 bases to trimming and J lost 1 base, with 10 bases between them. Germline-derived CDR1 and CDR2 are MNHEY and SVGAGI. The CDR3 totals 14 residues. The chain's CDR3 is CASRRGLSYNEQFF. Here the CDR3 DNA reads TGTGCCAGCAGGAGAGGGTTATCCTACAATGAGCAGTTCTTC.

The V and J genes are TRBV5-1 and TRBJ2-7; 7 bases are shared with TRBD2. In germline, CDR1 is SGHRS, CDR2 YFSETQ. The CDR3 contains 17 residues. The V gene end was trimmed by 0 bases and the J gene end by 2 bases; junction bases not matched to a gene: 11. CDR3 sequence (DNA): TGCGCCAGCAGCTTGGCCGAAGGGCGGGGGTCCCCCTACGAGCAGTACTTC. This gives the protein CASSLAEGRGSPYEQYF. The full variable domain, completed using reference TRBV5-1 and TRBJ2-7, is KAGVTQTPRYLIKTRGQQVTLSCSPISGHRSVSWYQQTPGQGLQFLFEYFSETQRNKGNFPGRFSGRQFSNSRSEMNVSTLELGDSALYLCASSLAEGRGSPYEQYFGPGTRLTVT.

The rearrangement joins TRBV2 to TRBJ2-3; 7 nucleotides agree with TRBD2. V trimming: 5 bases; J trimming: 6 bases; junction bases outside the gene matches: 14. Germline CDR1 and CDR2: SNHLY and FYNNEI. CDR3 length equals 16 residues. The CDR3 DNA reads as TGTGCCAGCAGTTTCAGAGCGGGGTACGTCGGGGATACGCAGTATTTT. It encodes CASSFRAGYVGDTQYF.

The chain carries TRBV6-4 and TRBJ2-5; 12 bases agree with TRBD1. The germline gives CDR1 MRHNA, CDR2 SNTAGT. There are 15 residues in the CDR3. V lost 5 bases and J lost 5; bases outside the gene matches: 6. The CDR3 DNA is TGTGCCAGCAGTCCCGGGACAGGGGGCTTTGAGACCCAGTACTTC. Its translation is CASSPGTGGFETQYF.

This clone was seen a single time. The V gene is TRBV18, the J gene TRBJ2-7; 8 bases map to TRBD1. CDR1 and CDR2 from the germline V gene are KGHSH and LQKENI. The CDR3 is 15 amino acids. J gave up 7 bases and V 2 bases, and 10 bases lay outside the gene matches. The CDR3 is CASSPVWQGAAEQYF. The CDR3 nucleotides are TGTGCCAGCTCACCAGTTTGGCAGGGGGCGGCGGAGCAGTACTTC.

This sequence joins TRBV20-1 and TRBJ2-1, with a tentative D call TRBD2 (6 bases). In germline, CDR1 is DFQATT, CDR2 SNEGSKA (reference sequence). The CDR3 covers 11 residues. V lost 6 bases and J 7 bases, leaving 10 bases between the germline ends. In DNA, the CDR3 is TGCAGTGCGCAGACTAGAAATGAGCAGTTCTTC. Protein: CSAQTRNEQFF.